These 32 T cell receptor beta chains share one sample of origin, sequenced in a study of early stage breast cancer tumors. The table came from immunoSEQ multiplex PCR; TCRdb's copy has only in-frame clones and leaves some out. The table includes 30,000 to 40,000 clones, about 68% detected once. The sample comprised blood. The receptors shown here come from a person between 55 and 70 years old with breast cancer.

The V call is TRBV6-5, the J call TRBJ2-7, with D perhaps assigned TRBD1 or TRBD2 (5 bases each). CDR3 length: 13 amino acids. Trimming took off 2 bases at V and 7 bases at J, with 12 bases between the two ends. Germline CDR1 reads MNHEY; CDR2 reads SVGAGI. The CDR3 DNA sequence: TGTGCCAGCAGTTACCTGGGGTGGGGGGAGCAGTACTTC. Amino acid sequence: CASSYLGWGEQYF.

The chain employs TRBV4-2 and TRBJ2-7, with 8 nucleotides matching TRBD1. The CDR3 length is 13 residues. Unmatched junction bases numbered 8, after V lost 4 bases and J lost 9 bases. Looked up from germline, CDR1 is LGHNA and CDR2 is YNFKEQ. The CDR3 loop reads CASSPGTGGLQYF. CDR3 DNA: TGTGCCAGCAGCCCCGGAACAGGGGGTTTGCAGTACTTC.

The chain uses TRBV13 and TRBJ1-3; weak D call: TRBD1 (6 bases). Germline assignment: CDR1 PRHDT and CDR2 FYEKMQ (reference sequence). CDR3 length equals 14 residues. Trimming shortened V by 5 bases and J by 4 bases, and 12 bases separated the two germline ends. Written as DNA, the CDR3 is TGTGCCAGCAGCGACAGGCACCAAGGAAACACCATATATTTT. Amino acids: CASSDRHQGNTIYF.

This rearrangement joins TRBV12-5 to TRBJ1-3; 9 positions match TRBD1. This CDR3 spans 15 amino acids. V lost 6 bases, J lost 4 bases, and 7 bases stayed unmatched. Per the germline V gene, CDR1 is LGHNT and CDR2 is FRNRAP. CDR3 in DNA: TGTGCTAGTGGGGGACAGGGATATGGAGGAAACACCATATATTTT. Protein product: CASGGQGYGGNTIYF.

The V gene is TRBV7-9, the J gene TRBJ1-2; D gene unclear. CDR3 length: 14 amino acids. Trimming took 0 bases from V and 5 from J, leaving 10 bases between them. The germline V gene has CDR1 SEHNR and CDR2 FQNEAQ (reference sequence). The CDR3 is CASSLAITAYGYTF. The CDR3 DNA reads TGTGCCAGCAGCTTAGCGATCACAGCGTATGGCTACACCTTC.

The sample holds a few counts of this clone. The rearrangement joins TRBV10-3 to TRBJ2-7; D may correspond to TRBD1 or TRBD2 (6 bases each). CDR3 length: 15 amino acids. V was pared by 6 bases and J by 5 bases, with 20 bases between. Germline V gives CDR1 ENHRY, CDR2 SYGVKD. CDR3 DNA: TGTGCCATCAGGGAATCCGGGGCGGAGGGGGACGAGCAGTACTTC. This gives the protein CAIRESGAEGDEQYF.

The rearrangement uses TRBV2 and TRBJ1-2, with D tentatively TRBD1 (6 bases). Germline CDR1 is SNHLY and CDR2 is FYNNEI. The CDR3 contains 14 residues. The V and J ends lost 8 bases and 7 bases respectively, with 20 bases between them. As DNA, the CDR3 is TGTGCCAGCGTTACCTCGGAACAGGGTATTGGCTACACCTTC. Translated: CASVTSEQGIGYTF.

The chain's CDR3 is CASSEPGREKLFF. CDR3 nucleotides: TGTGCCAGCAGTGAACCAGGGCGTGAAAAACTGTTTTTT. V and J are TRBV6-1 and TRBJ1-4; a weak D match, TRBD1 (5 bases). The CDR3 consists of 13 residues. Trimming removed 2 bases from V and 7 bases from J, with 8 bases in between. Germline CDR1 and CDR2: MNHNS and SASEGT.

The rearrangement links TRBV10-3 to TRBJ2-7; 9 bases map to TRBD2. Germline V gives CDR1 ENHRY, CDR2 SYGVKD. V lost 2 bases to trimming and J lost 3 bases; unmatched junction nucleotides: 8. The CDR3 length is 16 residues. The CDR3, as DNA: TGTGCCATCAGTGAGATGGGTCTAGCGGGAAACTACGAGCAGTACTTC. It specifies CAISEMGLAGNYEQYF.

This CDR3 is CASSLGRESDTQYF. Here the CDR3 DNA reads TGTGCCAGCAGCTTAGGACGGGAGTCAGATACGCAGTATTTT. The rearrangement links TRBV11-3 to TRBJ2-3; tentatively, D is TRBD2 (6 bases). The V and J ends lost 1 base and 4 bases respectively, with 9 bases between them. The CDR3 consists of 14 residues. The germline V gene has CDR1 SGHNT and CDR2 YENEEA.

The chain's CDR3 is CASSLVATQAFF. CDR3 in DNA: TGTGCCAGCAGCTTAGTTGCCACACAAGCTTTCTTT. The J gene is TRBJ1-1, the V gene TRBV7-9, with D unclear. V lost 1 base to trimming and J lost 9 bases, with 9 bases between them. In germline, CDR1 is SEHNR, CDR2 FQNEAQ (reference sequence). This CDR3 is 12 amino acids long.

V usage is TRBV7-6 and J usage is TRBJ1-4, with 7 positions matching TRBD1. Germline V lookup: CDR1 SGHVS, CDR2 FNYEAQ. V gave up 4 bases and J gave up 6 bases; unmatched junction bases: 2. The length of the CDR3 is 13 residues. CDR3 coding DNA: TGTGCCAGCAGCTCCGGGACAGATGAAAAACTGTTTTTT. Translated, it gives CASSSGTDEKLFF.

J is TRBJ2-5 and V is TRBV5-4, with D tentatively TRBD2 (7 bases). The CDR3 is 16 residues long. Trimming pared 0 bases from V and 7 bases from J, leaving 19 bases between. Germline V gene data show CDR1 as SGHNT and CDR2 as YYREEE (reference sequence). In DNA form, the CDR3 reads TGTGCCAGCAGCTTGGTGGGGGGGTCAGGGGTTGGGACCCAGTACTTC. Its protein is CASSLVGGSGVGTQYF.

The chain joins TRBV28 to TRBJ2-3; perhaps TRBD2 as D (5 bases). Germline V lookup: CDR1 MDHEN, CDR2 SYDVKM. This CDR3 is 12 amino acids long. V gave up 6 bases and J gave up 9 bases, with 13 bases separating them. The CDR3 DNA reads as TGTGCCAGCAGCCGGATGGGCGGGACGCAGTATTTT. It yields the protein CASSRMGGTQYF.

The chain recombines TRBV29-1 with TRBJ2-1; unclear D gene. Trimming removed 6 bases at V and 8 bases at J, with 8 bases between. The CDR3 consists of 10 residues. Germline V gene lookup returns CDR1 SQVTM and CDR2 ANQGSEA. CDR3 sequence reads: CSVLSYEQFF. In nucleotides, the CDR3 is TGCAGCGTACTAAGTTATGAGCAGTTCTTC.

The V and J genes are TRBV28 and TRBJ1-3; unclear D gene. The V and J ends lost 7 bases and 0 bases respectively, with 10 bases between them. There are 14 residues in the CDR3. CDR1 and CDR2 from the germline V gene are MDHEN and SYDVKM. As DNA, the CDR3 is TGTGCCAGCATTCGGGTGGGCTCTGGAAACACCATATATTTT. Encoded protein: CASIRVGSGNTIYF.

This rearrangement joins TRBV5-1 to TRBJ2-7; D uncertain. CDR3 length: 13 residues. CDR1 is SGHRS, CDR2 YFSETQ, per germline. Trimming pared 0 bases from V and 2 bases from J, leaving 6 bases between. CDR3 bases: TGCGCCAGCAGCTTGGGCGGACCCTACGAGCAGTACTTC. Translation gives CASSLGGPYEQYF.

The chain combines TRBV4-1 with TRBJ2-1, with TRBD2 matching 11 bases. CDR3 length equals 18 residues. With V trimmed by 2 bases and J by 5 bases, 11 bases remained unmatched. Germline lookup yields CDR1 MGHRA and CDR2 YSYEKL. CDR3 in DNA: TGCGCCAGCAGCCAACGGGTCGAAGGACTAGCGGGCGACAATGAGCAGTTCTTC. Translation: CASSQRVEGLAGDNEQFF.

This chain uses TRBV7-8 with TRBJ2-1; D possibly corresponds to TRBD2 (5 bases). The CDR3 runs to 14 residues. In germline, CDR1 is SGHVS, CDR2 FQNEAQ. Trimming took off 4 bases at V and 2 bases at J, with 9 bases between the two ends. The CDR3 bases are TGTGCCAGCAGCTCGGAGGTCGCCTACAATGAGCAGTTCTTC. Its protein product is CASSSEVAYNEQFF. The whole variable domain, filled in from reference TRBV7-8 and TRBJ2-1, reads GAGVSQSPRYKVAKRGQDVALRCDPISGHVSLFWYQQALGQGPEFLTYFQNEAQLDKSGLPSDRFFAERPEGSVSTLKIQRTQQEDSAVYLCASSSEVAYNEQFFGPGTRLTVL.

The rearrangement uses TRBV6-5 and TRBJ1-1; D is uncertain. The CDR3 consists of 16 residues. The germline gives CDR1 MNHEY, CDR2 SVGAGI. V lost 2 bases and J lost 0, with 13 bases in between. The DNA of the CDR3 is TGTGCCAGCAGTTACCCGGAAAGGGAAATGAACACTGAAGCTTTCTTT. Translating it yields CASSYPEREMNTEAFF.

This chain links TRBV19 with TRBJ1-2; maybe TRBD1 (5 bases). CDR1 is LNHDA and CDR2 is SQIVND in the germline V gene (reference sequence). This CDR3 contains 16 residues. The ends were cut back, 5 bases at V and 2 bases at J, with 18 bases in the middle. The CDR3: CASSPTGLHTNYGYTF. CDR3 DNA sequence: TGTGCCAGTAGTCCGACGGGACTTCACACCAACTATGGCTACACCTTC.

The CDR3 DNA sequence: TGTGCCAGCAGCAATCAGGGCAATCAGCCCCAGCATTTT. Protein product: CASSNQGNQPQHF. The gene calls are TRBV7-9 and TRBJ1-5, with D unclear. The CDR3 is made up of 13 amino acids. Germline assignment: CDR1 SEHNR and CDR2 FQNEAQ (reference sequence). Trimming removed 5 bases at V and 2 bases at J, with 7 bases between.

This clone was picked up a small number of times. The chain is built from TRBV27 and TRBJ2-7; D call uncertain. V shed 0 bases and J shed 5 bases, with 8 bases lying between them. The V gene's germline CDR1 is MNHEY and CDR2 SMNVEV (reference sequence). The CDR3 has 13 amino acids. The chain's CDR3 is CASSLSDINEQYF. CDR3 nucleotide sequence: TGTGCCAGCAGTTTATCCGACATAAACGAGCAGTACTTC.

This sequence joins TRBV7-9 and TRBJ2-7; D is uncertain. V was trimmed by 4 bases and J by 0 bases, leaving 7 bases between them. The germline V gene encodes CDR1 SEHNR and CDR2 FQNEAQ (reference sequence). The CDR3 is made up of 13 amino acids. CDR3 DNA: TGTGCCAGCAGCTCGGACGGCTCCTACGAGCAGTACTTC. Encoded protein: CASSSDGSYEQYF.

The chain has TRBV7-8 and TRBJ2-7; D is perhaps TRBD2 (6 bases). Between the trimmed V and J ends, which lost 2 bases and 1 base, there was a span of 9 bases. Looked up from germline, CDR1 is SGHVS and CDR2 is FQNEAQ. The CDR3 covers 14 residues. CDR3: CASSLSGLSYEQYF. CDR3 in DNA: TGTGCCAGCAGCTTAAGCGGGCTATCCTACGAGCAGTACTTC.

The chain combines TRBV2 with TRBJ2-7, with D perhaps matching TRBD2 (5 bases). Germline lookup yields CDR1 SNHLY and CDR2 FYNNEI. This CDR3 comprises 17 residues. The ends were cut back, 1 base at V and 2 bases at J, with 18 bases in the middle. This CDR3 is CASSEDHPGVLTYEQYF. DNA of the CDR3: TGTGCCAGCAGTGAAGACCATCCCGGGGTTTTAACCTACGAGCAGTACTTC.

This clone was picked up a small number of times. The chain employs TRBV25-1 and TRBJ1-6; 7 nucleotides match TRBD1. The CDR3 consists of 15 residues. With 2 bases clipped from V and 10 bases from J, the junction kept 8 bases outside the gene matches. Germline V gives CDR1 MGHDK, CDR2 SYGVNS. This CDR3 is CASSEQGGLGSPLHF. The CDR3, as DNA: TGTGCCAGCAGTGAACAGGGGGGATTAGGGTCACCCCTCCACTTT.

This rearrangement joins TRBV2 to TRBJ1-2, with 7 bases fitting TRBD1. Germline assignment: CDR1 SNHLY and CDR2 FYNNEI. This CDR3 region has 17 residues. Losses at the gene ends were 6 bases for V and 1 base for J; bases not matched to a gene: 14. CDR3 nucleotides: TGTGCCAGCAGCCGAAACAGGGGTGGGTCGAATAACTATGGCTACACCTTC. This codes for CASSRNRGGSNNYGYTF.

In DNA, the CDR3 is TGTGCCAGCTCACCAGACCGGTTGGGGACGAACACTGAAGCTTTCTTT. Protein product: CASSPDRLGTNTEAFF. The chain has TRBV18 and TRBJ1-1, with D possibly TRBD1 on 5 matching bases. V lost 2 bases to trimming and J lost 1 base, with 14 bases between them. Germline V CDR1 and CDR2: KGHSH, LQKENI. The CDR3 has 16 amino acids.

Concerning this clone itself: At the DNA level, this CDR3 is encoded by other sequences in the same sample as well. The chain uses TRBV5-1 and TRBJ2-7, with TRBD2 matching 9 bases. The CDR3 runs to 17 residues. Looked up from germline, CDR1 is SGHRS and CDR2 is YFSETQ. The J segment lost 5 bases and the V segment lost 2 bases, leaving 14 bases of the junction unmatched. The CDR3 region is CASSLGSGSISQDEQYF. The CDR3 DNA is TGCGCCAGCAGCTTAGGTAGCGGGAGCATCTCTCAGGACGAGCAGTACTTC.

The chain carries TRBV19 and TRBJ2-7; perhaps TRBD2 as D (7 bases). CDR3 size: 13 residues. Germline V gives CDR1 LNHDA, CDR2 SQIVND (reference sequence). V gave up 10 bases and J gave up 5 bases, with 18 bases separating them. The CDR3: CATSSGAGDEQYF. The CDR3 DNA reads TGTGCCACCAGTTCAGGGGCGGGGGACGAGCAGTACTTC.

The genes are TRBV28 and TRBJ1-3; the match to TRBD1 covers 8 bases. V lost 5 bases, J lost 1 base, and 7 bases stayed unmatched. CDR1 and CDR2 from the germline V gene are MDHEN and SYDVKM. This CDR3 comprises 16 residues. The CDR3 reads CASSQTGVDSGNTIYF. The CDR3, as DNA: TGTGCCAGCAGTCAGACAGGGGTAGATTCTGGAAACACCATATATTTT.